This is a list of T cell receptor beta chains from one sample in a study of T cell clonotyping in hematopoietic cell transplantation. The assay was immunoSEQ multiplex PCR, and TCRdb's table has in-frame clones only and misses some. The sample has tens of thousands of clones; approximately 94% are singletons. The sequenced sample was peripheral blood mononuclear cells. These receptors all stem from a woman aged 45-65 years in good health. Some clones in this sample may be carry-over from other donors' samples. Both conserved end residues are part of each CDR3. The D gene is left open where the match is weak. Clone size is shown for a subset of rows, as once, few, many or a class of expanded clone.

abundance	v_gene	d_gene	j_gene	len	CDR3aa
few	TRBV6-5	-	TRBJ1-2	11	CASRKEEGYTF
once	TRBV5-1	-	TRBJ1-5	15	CASSPGGMSNQPQHF
-	TRBV18	TRBD1	TRBJ1-6	14	CASSLTGGDSPLHF
-	TRBV19	TRBD1	TRBJ1-6	16	CASSGGQGGYNSPLHF
once	TRBV7-3	TRBD2	TRBJ2-2	21	CASISPDGLAGGPDLTGELFF
-	TRBV7-2	TRBD1	TRBJ1-2	16	CASSLDMAGGSYGYTF
-	TRBV6-6	-	TRBJ1-6	13	CASSQGTQRALHF
few	TRBV30	TRBD2	TRBJ2-3	18	CAWSVLAGGPPHTDTQYF
-	TRBV29-1	-	TRBJ1-1	12	CSVDPRGYEAFF
-	TRBV6-5	-	TRBJ2-7	14	CASSYSGRTYEQYF
-	TRBV28	TRBD1	TRBJ2-6	19	CASRMTRDRLPSGANVLTF
once	TRBV19	-	TRBJ1-2	15	CASSMWGRADYGYTF
-	TRBV9	-	TRBJ1-2	14	CASSGRRENYGYTF
-	TRBV5-1	-	TRBJ1-1	12	CASSLLNTEAFF
-	TRBV4-3	-	TRBJ2-2	18	CASSQDLWDTSNTGELFF
-	TRBV20-1	-	TRBJ1-6	11	CSARVFQALHF